This T cell receptor (beta chain) derives from a study of PD-L1 blockade in urothelial cancer. Overall study: The patients had undergone anywhere from 0 to 3 prior chemotherapy regimens.

V gave up 8 bases and J gave up 1 base, with 8 bases separating them. Germline loops: CDR1 SGHTA, CDR2 FQGNSA. The CDR3 contains 12 residues. Method: immunoSEQ multiplex PCR; TCRdb's copy keeps in-frame clones and lacks some. This sample has about 120,000 clones, with more than 85% found just once. Time point reported: peripheral blood 6 weeks after treatment start. The chain joins TRBV7-2 to TRBJ1-1; D is ambiguous. The sequencing here drew on PBMCs, taken around atezolizumab (anti-PD-L1) treatment. The receptor comes from a man aged 55 to 70 with urothelial cancer. The DNA of the CDR3 is TGTGCCAGCTGGCGGGGGAACACTGAAGCTTTCTTT. Encoded protein: CASWRGNTEAFF.